This TCR beta chain was documented in a study of blood T cell repertoires in COVID-19. Across the whole study: Both acute and convalescent COVID-19 samples were obtained from the United States, Italy and Spain. From T cells, B-cell-depleted T cells, or PBMCs came the material, which was cDNA or gDNA.

Turning to this clone: This CDR3 is also generated by other DNA sequences in the sample.

Germline loops: CDR1 WNHNN, CDR2 SYGVQD (reference sequence). This CDR3 comprises 13 residues. Trimming left V 5 bases short and J 3 bases short, with 10 bases between. Per the original methods: Researchers report that nucleated cell counts were estimated from reference gene primer amplification. Data came from immunoSEQ multiplex PCR; TCRdb stores just in-frame clones and leaves some out. V and J calls and clone size are copied from that table; D and trimming were computed from the DNA. The profile shows 300,000 to 350,000 clones, around nine tenths of them singletons. The V call is TRBV10-1, the J call TRBJ1-2; possibly TRBD1 for D (6 bases). Sequencing was performed on peripheral blood. This sequence originates from a young woman who had recovered from COVID-19. The DNA of the CDR3 is TGCGCCAGCAGTCAGGGGCAGGACTATGGCTACACCTTC. This gives the protein CASSQGQDYGYTF.